This TCR beta chain was observed in a study of blood T cell repertoires in COVID-19. Assay: immunoSEQ multiplex PCR; the TCRdb copy retains only in-frame clones and omits some. The repertoire holds more than 85,000 clones, around 74% seen once, with approximately 19% in the top ten. Trimming stripped 9 bases from V and 5 bases from J, with 16 bases between. Germline assignment: CDR1 LNHDA and CDR2 SQIVND (reference sequence). The CDR3 is 13 amino acids. The sequenced material came from peripheral blood. The chain recombines TRBV19 with TRBJ2-5; TRBD1 might be the D (6 bases). This receptor was taken from a woman in her seventies with acute or convalescent COVID-19. CDR3 coding DNA: TGTGCCAGCTTGGGACACTCGAGGGAGACCCAGTACTTC. The encoded protein is CASLGHSRETQYF.